What follows are 24 T cell receptor beta chains derived from one specimen sequenced in a study of blood T cell repertoires in COVID-19. The repertoire was sequenced with immunoSEQ multiplex PCR; TCRdb's copy has only in-frame clones and lacks some. In the table there are 75,000 to 95,000 clones, approximately 80% of which are singletons. Sequenced: peripheral blood. These receptors were obtained from a middle-aged man with acute or convalescent COVID-19.

The J gene is TRBJ1-1, the V gene TRBV9, with D unresolved. Germline V CDR1 and CDR2: SGDLS, YYNGEE. The CDR3 extends over 14 amino acids. With 3 bases removed from V and 1 base from J, the gap between germline ends came to 10 bases. DNA for the CDR3: TGTGCCAGCAGCGACGCGGAGACGAACACTGAAGCTTTCTTT. Residues: CASSDAETNTEAFF.

This clone was picked up one time. This rearrangement joins TRBV5-4 to TRBJ1-1, with 7 bases identical to TRBD1. Trimming took 0 bases from V and 0 from J; bases not matched to a gene: 5. Germline lookup yields CDR1 SGHNT and CDR2 YYREEE (reference sequence). This CDR3 contains 16 residues. The CDR3: CASSLGLGTVNTEAFF. CDR3 nucleotide sequence: TGTGCCAGCAGCTTGGGACTTGGGACAGTGAACACTGAAGCTTTCTTT.

This clone was observed a handful of times. This chain uses TRBV4-3 with TRBJ1-3; 11 bases map to TRBD1. Germline V gene data show CDR1 as LGHNA and CDR2 as YSLEER. The CDR3 is made up of 17 amino acids. Unmatched junction bases numbered 6, after V lost 5 bases and J lost 0 bases. The CDR3 DNA reads TGCGCCAGCAGCGAACGGACAGGGGGCTCCTCTGGAAACACCATATATTTT. It specifies CASSERTGGSSGNTIYF.

V gene TRBV7-9 combines with J gene TRBJ1-4, with 7 bases identical to TRBD1. The CDR3 totals 13 residues. The germline V gene has CDR1 SEHNR and CDR2 FQNEAQ (reference sequence). Germline trimming cut 5 bases from V and 17 bases from J; bases unmatched to any gene: 14. CDR3 residues: CASSPETGTESFF. The CDR3 region has the DNA TGTGCCAGCAGCCCCGAAACCGGGACAGAAAGTTTTTTT.

The J gene is TRBJ1-3, the V gene TRBV6-5, with unresolved D. Germline CDR1 MNHEY, CDR2 SVGAGI. Trimming left V 7 bases short and J 4 bases short, with 17 bases between. The CDR3 length is 15 residues. CDR3 protein: CASTTDPNEGNTIYF. The CDR3 region has the DNA TGTGCCAGCACCACAGACCCGAATGAGGGAAACACCATATATTTT.

This sequence joins TRBV5-1 and TRBJ1-1; TRBD1 aligns across 9 bases. The CDR3 is 14 amino acids. Germline CDR1 is SGHRS and CDR2 is YFSETQ. Trimming took 3 bases from V and 3 from J; bases not matched to a gene: 3. CDR3 nucleotides: TGCGCCAGCAGCTGGGGACAGGGAGACACTGAAGCTTTCTTT. It yields the protein CASSWGQGDTEAFF.

This rearrangement joins TRBV28 to TRBJ1-6, with 7 bases identical to TRBD1. There are 14 residues in the CDR3. CDR1 MDHEN and CDR2 SYDVKM come from the germline V gene. With V trimmed by 3 bases and J by 7 bases, 3 bases remained unmatched. As DNA, the CDR3 is TGTGCCAGCAGTTTTCCACAGGGGAATTCACCCCTCCACTTT. Protein: CASSFPQGNSPLHF.

This sequence joins TRBV7-2 and TRBJ2-3; 10 nucleotides align to TRBD1. The CDR3 length is 16 residues. The V gene end was trimmed by 3 bases and the J gene end by 1 base; junction bases not matched to a gene: 4. In germline, CDR1 is SGHTA, CDR2 FQGNSA. DNA of the CDR3: TGTGCCAGCAGCTTTGTGGGGACAGGGGGCACAGATACGCAGTATTTT. Translated: CASSFVGTGGTDTQYF.

This clone was detected a few times. V usage is TRBV30 and J usage is TRBJ1-1, with D unclear. CDR1 is GTSNPN and CDR2 is SVGIG in the germline V gene (reference sequence). V was trimmed by 0 bases and J by 0 bases, leaving 11 bases between them. This CDR3 has 15 amino acids. The CDR3, as DNA: TGTGCCTGGAGTGTACTACATACCCTGAACACTGAAGCTTTCTTT. Protein sequence: CAWSVLHTLNTEAFF.

The chain has TRBV5-4 and TRBJ2-5; D gene unclear. V lost 2 bases and J lost 4, with 6 bases in between. Germline assignment: CDR1 SGHNT and CDR2 YYREEE (reference sequence). CDR3 size: 12 residues. CDR3 sequence: CASSLSRETQYF. DNA of the CDR3: TGTGCCAGCAGCTTATCTCGAGAGACCCAGTACTTC.

This chain uses TRBV3-1 (or the pseudogene TRBV3-2) with TRBJ2-7; 7 nucleotides match TRBD2. This CDR3 region has 12 residues. In germline, CDR1 is LGHDT, CDR2 YNNKEL (reference sequence). Unmatched junction bases numbered 4, after V lost 0 bases and J lost 11 bases. The DNA for the CDR3 is TGTGCCAGCAGCCAAGAGGGGGGGGAGAAGTACTTC. Translation: CASSQEGGEKYF.

The rearrangement joins TRBV7-2 to TRBJ2-5; D not certain. CDR3 length: 13 amino acids. Germline V gives CDR1 SGHTA, CDR2 FQGNSA. V lost 5 bases and J lost 4, with 11 bases in between. The CDR3 DNA reads TGTGCCAGCAGCCGGTCCAGGTCAGAGACCCAGTACTTC. As protein: CASSRSRSETQYF.

This clone was observed a single time. This chain joins TRBV4-2 and TRBJ1-1; TRBD1 agrees at 8 bases. Trimming took 4 bases from V and 3 from J; bases not matched to a gene: 4. CDR3 size: 14 residues. Germline assignment: CDR1 LGHNA and CDR2 YNFKEQ. The CDR3 DNA follows: TGTGCCAGCAGCCGTGGACAGGGAGACACTGAAGCTTTCTTT. Translated: CASSRGQGDTEAFF.

The chain couples TRBV28 to TRBJ1-2; the D gene is possibly TRBD1 (5 bases). V shed 8 bases and J shed 4 bases, with 23 bases lying between them. The V gene's germline CDR1 is MDHEN and CDR2 SYDVKM. This CDR3 contains 16 residues. The CDR3 spells CASQIITGGPGYGYTF. CDR3 DNA: TGTGCCAGCCAGATAATTACAGGTGGTCCAGGCTATGGCTACACCTTC.

The chain combines TRBV6-5 with TRBJ2-1; 13 bases agree with TRBD2. The CDR3 is 16 amino acids. The germline gives CDR1 MNHEY, CDR2 SVGAGI. J lost 8 bases, V lost 0 bases, and 4 bases had no gene match. CDR3 residues: CASSYSTSGRFYEQFF. CDR3 sequence (DNA): TGTGCCAGCAGTTACTCGACTAGCGGGAGGTTCTATGAGCAGTTCTTC.

This chain connects TRBV21-1 to TRBJ2-1; the D call TRBD2 from the table was never checked on the DNA. TRBV21-1 is noted as a pseudogene. This CDR3 is built from 14 residues. CDR3 in amino acids: CASSRLAGDNEQFF. The CDR3 DNA reads as TGTGCCAGCAGCCGACTAGCGGGGGACAATGAGCAGTTCTTC.

The genes are TRBV6-6 and TRBJ1-1; tentative D call: TRBD1 (6 bases). This CDR3 is built from 14 residues. Germline V CDR1 and CDR2: MNHNY, SVGAGI (reference sequence). V lost 6 bases, J lost 1 base, and 12 bases lay in between. CDR3: CASSPGQPNTEAFF. The CDR3 bases are TGTGCCAGCAGCCCTGGACAGCCGAACACTGAAGCTTTCTTT.

In its sample, this clone was seen once. The chain recombines TRBV27 with TRBJ1-1, with TRBD1 matching 8 bases. Germline loops: CDR1 MNHEY, CDR2 SMNVEV (reference sequence). The CDR3 has 13 amino acids. V shed 8 bases and J 6 bases; nucleotides not matched to a gene: 8. The CDR3 here is CASQTGGIPEAFF. The CDR3 DNA reads TGTGCCAGCCAAACAGGGGGGATCCCTGAAGCTTTCTTT.

The chain links TRBV11-2 to TRBJ1-2; 9 bases are a match to TRBD1. V trimming: 5 bases; J trimming: 5 bases; junction bases outside the gene matches: 9. CDR3 length: 15 residues. Germline V lookup: CDR1 SGHAT, CDR2 FQNNGV. Here the CDR3 reads CASSPAGTGNYGYTF. Written as DNA, the CDR3 is TGTGCCAGCAGCCCGGCCGGGACAGGGAATTATGGCTACACCTTC.

The CDR3 sequence: CASTLTSGSTYEQYF. CDR3 nucleotides: TGTGCCAGCACCCTGACTAGCGGGAGTACCTACGAGCAGTACTTC. The gene calls are TRBV21-1 and TRBJ2-7; TRBD2 is the table's D call, not checked against the DNA. TRBV21-1 is tagged as a pseudogene. The CDR3 length is 15 residues.

The chain uses TRBV7-2 and TRBJ1-6, with TRBD1 identical over 10 bases. V lost 8 bases and J lost 9; bases outside the gene matches: 10. The CDR3 has 15 residues. Germline V gene sequence: CDR1 SGHTA, CDR2 FQGNSA. The CDR3 DNA follows: TGTGCCAGCCGTGGGACAGGGGCCGTGAGTTCACCCCTCCACTTT. It translates to CASRGTGAVSSPLHF.

The chain is built from TRBV5-4 and TRBJ2-7; the D gene is possibly TRBD1 (5 bases). The germline V gene has CDR1 SGHNT and CDR2 YYREEE (reference sequence). The ends were cut back, 4 bases at V and 3 bases at J, with 11 bases in the middle. The CDR3 is 13 amino acids. CDR3 amino acids: CASSGQDIYEQYF. The CDR3 DNA follows: TGTGCCAGCAGCGGCCAGGACATCTACGAGCAGTACTTC. Combining the CDR3 with reference TRBV5-4 and TRBJ2-7 gives the whole variable domain ETGVTQSPTHLIKTRGQQVTLRCSSQSGHNTVSWYQQALGQGPQFIFQYYREEENGRGNFPPRFSGLQFPNYSSELNVNALELDDSALYLCASSGQDIYEQYFGPGTRLTVT.

The gene calls are TRBV5-1 and TRBJ2-2; D is unclear. The CDR3 sequence is 15 residues long. The V end was cut by 0 bases, the J end by 3 bases, with 9 bases between. The V gene's germline CDR1 is SGHRS and CDR2 YFSETQ. CDR3 amino acids: CASSLGQIDTGELFF. The CDR3 DNA sequence: TGCGCCAGCAGCTTGGGGCAGATTGACACCGGGGAGCTGTTTTTT.

The gene calls are TRBV28 and TRBJ2-1; 7 bases are shared with TRBD2. J gave up 3 bases and V 6 bases, and 5 bases lay outside the gene matches. Germline V lookup: CDR1 MDHEN, CDR2 SYDVKM. The CDR3 extends over 14 amino acids. In nucleotides, the CDR3 is TGTGCCAGCAGGGCGGGAGCCTACTACAATGAGCAGTTCTTC. Its translation is CASRAGAYYNEQFF.